This T cell receptor (beta chain) emerged from a study of tumor-infiltrating lymphocytes in primary liver carcinoma. This clonotype was detected only once. No antigen is known for it. Its ends do not fully match the called genes, so a read error is possible. The template, about 540 ng total RNA, yielded TCR beta cDNA made with a constant-region primer. Library construction for TCR beta comprised three nested multiplex PCR rounds performed with slightly modified ARM-PCR. TRBV1-TRBV30 forward primers and a C-beta reverse primer were used in the first two PCR rounds, which each ran for approximately 10 cycles. TCRdb reanalysed the multiplex PCR reads using MiXCR and keeps one entry per CDR3 protein. This table has roughly 100,000 distinct CDR3 sequences, roughly 85% appearing once. The CDR3 length is 14 residues. The source material, about 17-31 mg of unsorted bulk tissue, was used to co-extract RNA and DNA. Surgical resection was used to treat these primary liver carcinoma patients.

Study-level points and caveats: Tumor top-250-clone fraction significantly exceeded that of blood (p = 0.039). The overlap of tumor-adjacent and tumor-blood pairs was smaller than that of tumor region pairs.

What was sequenced was liver tumor tissue from sampling region 3. The subset was: tumor region T3, left-lateral pole. The origin of this receptor is a middle-aged man with primary liver carcinoma and hepatitis B virus infection. The V call is TRBV12-3 or TRBV12-4, the J call TRBJ1-3, with D possibly matching TRBD1 (6 bases). The CDR3 reads CASGFRGAGNIIYF. Written as DNA, the CDR3 is TGTGCCAGCGGTTTTCGGGGGGCTGGAAACATCATATATTTT.